This T cell receptor beta chain stems from a study of Ad26.COV2.S vaccination and SARS-CoV-2 variants. Overall study results and limits: Placebo recipients showed lower spike-specific TCR breadth than vaccinees.

Repertoires were generated with immunoSEQ multiplex PCR, while TCRdb's copy carries only in-frame clones and drops some. The sample lists around 240,000 clones, 85% to 90% seen once, with roughly 10% in the top ten. Treatment here: roughly 19 received Ad26.COV2.S at low or high dose, single or two shots; about 5 received placebo; per-sample allocation not given. Vaccine and placebo recipients were sampled on day 63 after the first injection. For this clone: The antigen is not known.

Germline V gene sequence: CDR1 MNHEY, CDR2 SMNVEV (reference sequence). Trimming removed 5 bases from V and 7 bases from J, with 9 bases in between. The CDR3 is 13 residues long. The origin of this receptor is a person aged 18-65 years who received the Ad26.COV2.S COVID-19 vaccine or a placebo. The rearrangement links TRBV27 to TRBJ1-6; D unresolved. The starting material was peripheral blood, obtained in a trial of Ad26.COV2.S vaccine versus placebo. CDR3 sequence: CASSTIGNSPLHF. CDR3 nucleotides: TGTGCCAGCAGTACAATCGGGAATTCACCCCTCCACTTT.